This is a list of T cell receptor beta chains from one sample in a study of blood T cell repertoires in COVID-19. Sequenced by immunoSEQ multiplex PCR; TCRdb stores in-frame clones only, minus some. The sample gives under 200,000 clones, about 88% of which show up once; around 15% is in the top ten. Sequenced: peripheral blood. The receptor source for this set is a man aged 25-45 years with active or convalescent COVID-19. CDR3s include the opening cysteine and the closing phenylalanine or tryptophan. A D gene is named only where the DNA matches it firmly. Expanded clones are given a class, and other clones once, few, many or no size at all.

cdr3_aa: CATSDAGQGFLTEAFF
cdr3_nt: TGTGCCACCAGTGATGCAGGACAGGGTTTTCTGACTGAAGCTTTCTTT
clone_size: NA
j_call: TRBJ1-1
d_call: TRBD1
v_call: TRBV24-1

cdr3_aa: CASSLGESNQPQHF
cdr3_nt: TGCGCCAGCAGCTTGGGCGAGAGCAATCAGCCCCAGCATTTT
clone_size: NA
j_call: TRBJ1-5
d_call: NA
v_call: TRBV5-1

cdr3_aa: CASSAHRGPSTDTQYF
cdr3_nt: TGTGCCAGCAGTGCCCACAGGGGGCCTAGCACAGATACGCAGTATTTT
clone_size: NA
j_call: TRBJ2-3
d_call: TRBD1
v_call: TRBV6-1

cdr3_aa: CASRGGQGKQKLFF
cdr3_nt: TGTGCCAGTAGGGGGGGACAGGGGAAGCAAAAACTGTTTTTT
clone_size: once
j_call: TRBJ1-4
d_call: TRBD1
v_call: TRBV6-5

cdr3_aa: CASSPDRVNTQYF
cdr3_nt: TGCGCCAGCAGCCCGGACAGGGTGAATACGCAGTATTTT
clone_size: NA
j_call: TRBJ2-3
d_call: TRBD1
v_call: TRBV10-1

cdr3_aa: CASSLDPGGLDTQYF
cdr3_nt: TGCGCCAGCAGCTTGGACCCCGGGGGGTTAGATACGCAGTATTTT
clone_size: NA
j_call: TRBJ2-3
d_call: TRBD2
v_call: TRBV5-1

cdr3_aa: CASSPPMWTSGTRSYNEQFF
cdr3_nt: TGTGCCAGCAGCCCCCCCATGTGGACTAGCGGGACCCGCTCCTACAATGAGCAGTTCTTC
clone_size: NA
j_call: TRBJ2-1
d_call: TRBD2
v_call: TRBV3-1/TRBV3-2

cdr3_aa: CASSPDSRSEQFF
cdr3_nt: TGTGCCAGCTCACCCGACAGTCGCAGTGAGCAGTTCTTC
clone_size: NA
j_call: TRBJ2-1
d_call: NA
v_call: TRBV18

cdr3_aa: CASTGTGGQGSPLHF
cdr3_nt: TGTGCCAGCACCGGGACAGGGGGCCAAGGTTCACCCCTCCACTTT
clone_size: NA
j_call: TRBJ1-6
d_call: TRBD1
v_call: TRBV2

cdr3_aa: CASSSLGAGHQPQHF
cdr3_nt: TGTGCCAGCAGTTCGCTGGGGGCCGGACATCAGCCCCAGCATTTT
clone_size: NA
j_call: TRBJ1-5
d_call: NA
v_call: TRBV27

cdr3_aa: CASSQEGSGGPSTDTQYF
cdr3_nt: TGCGCCAGCAGCCAAGAGGGTTCCGGGGGGCCTAGCACAGATACGCAGTATTTT
clone_size: few
j_call: TRBJ2-3
d_call: NA
v_call: TRBV4-3

cdr3_aa: CASTRIRGGGQPQHF
cdr3_nt: TGTGCCAGCACCCGAATTAGGGGGGGTGGTCAGCCCCAGCATTTT
clone_size: once
j_call: TRBJ1-5
d_call: NA
v_call: TRBV7-8

cdr3_aa: CASAWGTASGTEAFF
cdr3_nt: TGTGCTAGTGCCTGGGGGACAGCCTCGGGCACTGAAGCTTTCTTT
clone_size: NA
j_call: TRBJ1-1
d_call: TRBD1
v_call: TRBV12-5

cdr3_aa: CASSPDRDGEQFF
cdr3_nt: TGTGCCAGCAGCCCGGACAGGGACGGTGAGCAGTTCTTC
clone_size: NA
j_call: TRBJ2-1
d_call: TRBD1
v_call: TRBV11-1

cdr3_aa: CASSPYGAGGIQPQHF
cdr3_nt: TGTGCCAGCAGCCCCTATGGGGCAGGGGGAATTCAGCCCCAGCATTTT
clone_size: NA
j_call: TRBJ1-5
d_call: TRBD1
v_call: TRBV7-2

cdr3_aa: CASRPTGTGNSPLHF
cdr3_nt: TGTGCCAGTAGGCCCACCGGGACAGGGAATTCACCCCTCCACTTT
clone_size: NA
j_call: TRBJ1-6
d_call: TRBD1
v_call: TRBV19

cdr3_aa: CSVKYSSTDTQYF
cdr3_nt: TGCAGCGTCAAGTACAGTAGCACAGATACGCAGTATTTT
clone_size: NA
j_call: TRBJ2-3
d_call: NA
v_call: TRBV29-1

cdr3_aa: CASTAGTGGTNTEAFF
cdr3_nt: TGTGCCAGTACTGCCGGGACAGGGGGAACTAACACTGAAGCTTTCTTT
clone_size: NA
j_call: TRBJ1-1
d_call: TRBD1
v_call: TRBV19

cdr3_aa: CASSLEGGVRNEQFF
cdr3_nt: TGCGCCAGCAGCTTGGAAGGCGGCGTGAGGAATGAGCAGTTCTTC
clone_size: NA
j_call: TRBJ2-1
d_call: NA
v_call: TRBV5-1

cdr3_aa: CASTESPQGIGGAKNIQYF
cdr3_nt: TGTGCCAGCACCGAAAGCCCACAGGGGATTGGAGGGGCCAAAAACATTCAGTACTTC
clone_size: NA
j_call: TRBJ2-4
d_call: NA
v_call: TRBV21-1

cdr3_aa: CASSAGETQYF
cdr3_nt: TGTGCCAGCAGTGCCGGAGAGACCCAGTACTTC
clone_size: NA
j_call: TRBJ2-5
d_call: NA
v_call: TRBV12-3/TRBV12-4

cdr3_aa: CASRLGQVAFTGELFF
cdr3_nt: TGTGCCAGCAGACTAGGACAGGTAGCGTTCACCGGGGAGCTGTTTTTT
clone_size: NA
j_call: TRBJ2-2
d_call: NA
v_call: TRBV21-1

cdr3_aa: CASSFTGDTEAFF
cdr3_nt: TGTGCCAGCAGTTTTACGGGGGACACTGAAGCTTTCTTT
clone_size: NA
j_call: TRBJ1-1
d_call: NA
v_call: TRBV7-3

cdr3_aa: CASSFSGQGPEAFF
cdr3_nt: TGTGCCAGCAGTTTCTCTGGACAGGGCCCTGAAGCTTTCTTT
clone_size: once
j_call: TRBJ1-1
d_call: TRBD1
v_call: TRBV27

cdr3_aa: CASSLRSRGAGANVLTF
cdr3_nt: TGTGCCAGCAGCTTAAGGTCGCGGGGGGCCGGGGCCAACGTCCTGACTTTC
clone_size: NA
j_call: TRBJ2-6
d_call: TRBD2
v_call: TRBV7-2

cdr3_aa: CASSLRPPGLAGYNEQFF
cdr3_nt: TGCGCCAGCAGCTTGCGGCCCCCGGGACTAGCGGGGTACAATGAGCAGTTCTTC
clone_size: NA
j_call: TRBJ2-1
d_call: TRBD2
v_call: TRBV5-1

cdr3_aa: CASSLDRAANYGYTF
cdr3_nt: TGTGCCAGCAGCTTAGACAGGGCCGCTAACTATGGCTACACCTTC
clone_size: NA
j_call: TRBJ1-2
d_call: NA
v_call: TRBV13

cdr3_aa: CATSDAGQGRGYTF
cdr3_nt: TGTGCCACCAGTGATGCGGGACAGGGACGGGGCTACACCTTC
clone_size: NA
j_call: TRBJ1-2
d_call: TRBD1
v_call: TRBV24-1

cdr3_aa: CASAVAGGSSYNEQFF
cdr3_nt: TGTGCCAGCGCTGTGGCAGGGGGGAGCTCCTACAATGAGCAGTTCTTC
clone_size: NA
j_call: TRBJ2-1
d_call: NA
v_call: TRBV5-6

cdr3_aa: CASRRAGTSPNEQFF
cdr3_nt: TGTGCCAGCAGGCGCGCCGGGACTAGCCCAAATGAGCAGTTCTTC
clone_size: NA
j_call: TRBJ2-1
d_call: TRBD2
v_call: TRBV3-1/TRBV3-2

cdr3_aa: CASSQGTGRGNQPQHF
cdr3_nt: TGTGCCAGCAGCCAAGGGACAGGGAGGGGCAATCAGCCCCAGCATTTT
clone_size: NA
j_call: TRBJ1-5
d_call: TRBD1
v_call: TRBV3-1/TRBV3-2

cdr3_aa: CASSPRPVSAVAGDTQYF
cdr3_nt: TGTGCCAGCAGCCCGAGACCAGTATCGGCGGTTGCGGGAGATACGCAGTATTTT
clone_size: NA
j_call: TRBJ2-3
d_call: NA
v_call: TRBV9

cdr3_aa: CASGSPGDRAYSNQPQHF
cdr3_nt: TGTGCTAGTGGTTCCCCCGGGGACAGGGCTTATAGCAATCAGCCCCAGCATTTT
clone_size: NA
j_call: TRBJ1-5
d_call: TRBD1
v_call: TRBV12-5

cdr3_aa: CASSIDRGHEFF
cdr3_nt: TGTGCCAGCAGCATAGACAGGGGACACGAGTTTTTT
clone_size: NA
j_call: TRBJ1-4
d_call: TRBD1
v_call: TRBV5-5

cdr3_aa: CASGTGQDTQYF
cdr3_nt: TGCGCCAGCGGGACAGGCCAAGATACGCAGTATTTT
clone_size: NA
j_call: TRBJ2-3
d_call: TRBD1
v_call: TRBV5-1

cdr3_aa: CASCRSTDTQYF
cdr3_nt: TGTGCCAGCTGTAGGAGTACAGATACGCAGTATTTT
clone_size: NA
j_call: TRBJ2-3
d_call: NA
v_call: TRBV7-9

cdr3_aa: CASSPGQGASTDTQYF
cdr3_nt: TGTGCCAGCAGTCCGGGACAGGGGGCAAGCACAGATACGCAGTATTTT
clone_size: NA
j_call: TRBJ2-3
d_call: TRBD1
v_call: TRBV2

cdr3_aa: CASSSSGHPNTEAFF
cdr3_nt: TGCGCCAGCAGCTCATCCGGACACCCGAACACTGAAGCTTTCTTT
clone_size: NA
j_call: TRBJ1-1
d_call: NA
v_call: TRBV5-1

cdr3_aa: CATSPYRQGAQNGYTF
cdr3_nt: TGTGCCACCAGCCCTTACAGACAGGGGGCGCAGAATGGCTACACCTTC
clone_size: NA
j_call: TRBJ1-2
d_call: TRBD1
v_call: TRBV15

cdr3_aa: CASSQAGRTGAGYTF
cdr3_nt: TGTGCCAGCAGCCAAGCCGGACGGACAGGGGCAGGCTACACCTTC
clone_size: NA
j_call: TRBJ1-2
d_call: TRBD1
v_call: TRBV3-1/TRBV3-2

cdr3_aa: CASSPWGGNEQFF
cdr3_nt: TGTGCCAGCAGCCCGTGGGGGGGCAATGAGCAGTTCTTC
clone_size: NA
j_call: TRBJ2-1
d_call: TRBD2
v_call: TRBV5-8

cdr3_aa: CASSDPTGKPNQPQHF
cdr3_nt: TGTGCCAGCAGTGACCCGACAGGGAAACCAAATCAGCCCCAGCATTTT
clone_size: NA
j_call: TRBJ1-5
d_call: TRBD1
v_call: TRBV6-1

cdr3_aa: CSASLLTSGSWGWNEQFF
cdr3_nt: TGCAGTGCTAGTCTCTTGACTAGCGGGAGCTGGGGGTGGAATGAGCAGTTCTTC
clone_size: NA
j_call: TRBJ2-1
d_call: TRBD2
v_call: TRBV20-1

cdr3_aa: CASSYNWDGGDGYTF
cdr3_nt: TGCGCCAGCAGCTATAATTGGGACGGGGGGGATGGCTACACCTTC
clone_size: NA
j_call: TRBJ1-2
d_call: NA
v_call: TRBV4-3

cdr3_aa: CASSLSGRSLSGELFF
cdr3_nt: TGCGCCAGCAGCTTGAGCGGGAGGTCGTTATCCGGGGAGCTGTTTTTT
clone_size: once
j_call: TRBJ2-2
d_call: TRBD2
v_call: TRBV5-1

cdr3_aa: CASSLAGGAGELFF
cdr3_nt: TGCGCCAGCAGCTTGGCCGGGGGAGCCGGGGAGCTGTTTTTT
clone_size: NA
j_call: TRBJ2-2
d_call: NA
v_call: TRBV5-1

cdr3_aa: CASRKEGQGSGTEAFF
cdr3_nt: TGTGCCAGCAGGAAGGAAGGACAGGGGTCGGGCACTGAAGCTTTCTTT
clone_size: NA
j_call: TRBJ1-1
d_call: TRBD1
v_call: TRBV13

cdr3_aa: CASSHRGRNTGELFF
cdr3_nt: TGTGCCAGTAGCCACAGGGGAAGGAACACCGGGGAGCTGTTTTTT
clone_size: NA
j_call: TRBJ2-2
d_call: TRBD1
v_call: TRBV19

cdr3_aa: CASSPDGVNSPLHF
cdr3_nt: TGTGCCAGCTCACCGGACGGGGTTAATTCACCCCTCCACTTT
clone_size: NA
j_call: TRBJ1-6
d_call: NA
v_call: TRBV18

cdr3_aa: CASSHRGRETQYF
cdr3_nt: TGTGCCAGCAGCCACAGGGGACGGGAGACCCAGTACTTC
clone_size: NA
j_call: TRBJ2-5
d_call: TRBD1
v_call: TRBV5-6

cdr3_aa: CASSLRDISYEQYF
cdr3_nt: TGTGCCAGCAGCTTGCGGGACATCTCCTACGAGCAGTACTTC
clone_size: NA
j_call: TRBJ2-7
d_call: NA
v_call: TRBV5-4